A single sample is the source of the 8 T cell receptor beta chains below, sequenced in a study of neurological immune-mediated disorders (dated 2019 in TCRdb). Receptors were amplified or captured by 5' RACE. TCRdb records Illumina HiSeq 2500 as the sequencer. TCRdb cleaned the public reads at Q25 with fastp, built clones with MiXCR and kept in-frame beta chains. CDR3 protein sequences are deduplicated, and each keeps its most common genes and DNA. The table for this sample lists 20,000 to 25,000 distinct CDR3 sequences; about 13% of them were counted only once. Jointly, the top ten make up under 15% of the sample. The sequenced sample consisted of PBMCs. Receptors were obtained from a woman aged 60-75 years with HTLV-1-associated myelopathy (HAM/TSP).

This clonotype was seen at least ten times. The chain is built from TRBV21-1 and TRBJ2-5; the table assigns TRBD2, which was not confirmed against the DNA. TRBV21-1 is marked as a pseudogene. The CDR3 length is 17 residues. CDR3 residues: CASSYGAGPRGVETQYF. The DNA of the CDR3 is TGTGCCAGCAGTTATGGAGCGGGACCTAGAGGTGTAGAGACCCAGTACTTC.

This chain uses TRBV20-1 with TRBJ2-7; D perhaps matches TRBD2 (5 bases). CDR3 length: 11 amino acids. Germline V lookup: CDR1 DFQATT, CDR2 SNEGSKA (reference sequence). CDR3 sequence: CSATTTYEQYF. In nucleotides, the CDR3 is TGCAGCGCGACTACGACCTACGAGCAGTACTTC.

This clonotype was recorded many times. The CDR3 region has the DNA TGTGCCAGCAGCTTAGCCGGCTCGATCAATGAGCAGTTCTTC. Amino acid sequence: CASSLAGSINEQFF. The chain is built from TRBV7-2 and TRBJ2-1, with D hard to call. Germline V gene lookup returns CDR1 SGHTA and CDR2 FQGNSA. This CDR3 contains 14 residues. Trimming cost V 0 bases and J 6 bases, with 9 bases left between them.

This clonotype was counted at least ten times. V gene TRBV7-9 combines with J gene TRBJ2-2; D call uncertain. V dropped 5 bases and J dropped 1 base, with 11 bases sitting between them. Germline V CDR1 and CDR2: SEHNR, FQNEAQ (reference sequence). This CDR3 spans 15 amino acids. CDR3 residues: CASSLERLNTGELFF. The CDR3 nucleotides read TGTGCCAGCAGCCTTGAGCGACTGAACACCGGGGAGCTGTTTTTT.

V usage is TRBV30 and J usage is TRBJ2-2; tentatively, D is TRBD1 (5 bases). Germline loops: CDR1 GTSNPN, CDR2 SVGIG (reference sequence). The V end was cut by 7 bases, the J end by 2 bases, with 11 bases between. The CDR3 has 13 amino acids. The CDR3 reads CAFDSANTGELFF. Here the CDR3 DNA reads TGTGCCTTCGACAGCGCAAACACCGGGGAGCTGTTTTTT.

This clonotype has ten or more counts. CDR3 nucleotides: TGTGCCACCAGTGACCCGGGTCAATCGAACACCGGGGAGCTGTTTTTT. This sequence encodes CATSDPGQSNTGELFF. The J gene is TRBJ2-2, the V gene TRBV24-1; D uncertain. The CDR3 runs to 16 residues. Germline V gives CDR1 KGHDR, CDR2 SFDVKD. V was pared by 4 bases and J by 0 bases, with 11 bases between.

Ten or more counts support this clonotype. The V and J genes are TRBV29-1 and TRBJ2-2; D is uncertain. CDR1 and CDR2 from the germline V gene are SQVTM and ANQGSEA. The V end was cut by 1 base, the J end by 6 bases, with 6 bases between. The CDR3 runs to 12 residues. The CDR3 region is CSVEGVAGELFF. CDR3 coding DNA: TGCAGCGTTGAAGGAGTCGCCGGGGAGCTGTTTTTT.

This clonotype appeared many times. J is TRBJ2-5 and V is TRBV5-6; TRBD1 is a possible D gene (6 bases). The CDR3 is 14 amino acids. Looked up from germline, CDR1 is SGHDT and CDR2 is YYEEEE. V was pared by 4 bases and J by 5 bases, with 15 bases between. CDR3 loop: CASSHMTGRETQYF. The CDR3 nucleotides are TGTGCCAGCAGCCACATGACAGGTCGTGAGACCCAGTACTTC. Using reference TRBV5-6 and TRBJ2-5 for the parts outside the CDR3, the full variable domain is DAGVTQSPTHLIKTRGQQVTLRCSPKSGHDTVSWYQQALGQGPQFIFQYYEEEERQRGNFPDRFSGHQFPNYSSELNVNALLLGDSALYLCASSHMTGRETQYFGPGTRLLVL.